The 28 T cell receptor beta chains given below trace back to one sample, sequenced in a study of shared clonotypes between healthy human individuals. Assay: immunoSEQ multiplex PCR; the TCRdb copy retains only in-frame clones and omits some. This table holds 2.3 million or so clones, 90% to 95% found once. Source material: naive CD4+ T cells from PBMCs. Subset given: CD45RA+ positively selected. These receptors were obtained from a man younger than 35 in good health. Some clones in this sample may be carry-over from other donors' samples.

The V and J genes are TRBV6-1 and TRBJ2-7; maybe TRBD1 (6 bases). The CDR3 length is 11 residues. CDR1 and CDR2 from the germline V gene are MNHNS and SASEGT. In DNA form, the CDR3 reads TGTGCTCAGGGGACATTCTACGAGCAGTACTTC. Amino acid sequence: CAQGTFYEQYF.

Points on this clone: Within the sample, other DNA sequences also encode this same CDR3. The gene calls are TRBV28 and TRBJ1-2; D ambiguous. Trimming took off 5 bases at V and 4 bases at J, with 5 bases between the two ends. Germline V gives CDR1 MDHEN, CDR2 SYDVKM. This CDR3 has 11 residues. The chain's CDR3 is CASSGLYGYTF. In DNA form, the CDR3 reads TGTGCCAGCAGTGGCCTCTATGGCTACACCTTC.

The V call is TRBV10-3, the J call TRBJ2-7; D unresolved. The V end was cut by 11 bases, the J end by 3 bases, with 14 bases between. The germline V gene has CDR1 ENHRY and CDR2 SYGVKD. The CDR3 sequence is 12 residues long. In DNA, the CDR3 is TGTGCCGCCGGATTTGTCAGCTACGAGCAGTACTTC. Its protein product is CAAGFVSYEQYF.

A note on this clone: The identical CDR3 is also encoded by other nucleotide sequences in the sample. J is TRBJ1-1 and V is TRBV19, with D possibly matching TRBD1 (5 bases). Trimming took off 3 bases at V and 0 bases at J, with 8 bases between the two ends. The CDR3 loop spans 14 amino acids. In germline, CDR1 is LNHDA, CDR2 SQIVND (reference sequence). CDR3 DNA sequence: TGTGCCAGTAGTATGGGCAGGGTGAACACTGAAGCTTTCTTT. Amino acid sequence: CASSMGRVNTEAFF.

The rearrangement joins TRBV18 to TRBJ2-5; 7 bases align to TRBD2. This CDR3 contains 16 residues. Germline CDR1 reads KGHSH; CDR2 reads LQKENI. V shed 1 base and J 9 bases; nucleotides not matched to a gene: 14. CDR3 amino acids: CASSPRLADTPRPQYF. CDR3 coding DNA: TGTGCCAGCTCACCACGGCTAGCGGACACCCCGAGGCCCCAGTACTTC.

The chain joins TRBV7-2 to TRBJ2-7; the match to TRBD2 covers 15 bases. The length of the CDR3 is 15 residues. CDR1 and CDR2 from the germline V gene are SGHTA and FQGNSA. The V gene end was trimmed by 4 bases and the J gene end by 6 bases; junction bases not matched to a gene: 4. Here the CDR3 reads CASSYGTSGRREQYF. CDR3 bases: TGTGCCAGCAGCTACGGGACTAGCGGGAGGCGCGAGCAGTACTTC.

This clone was observed a single time. This chain links TRBV7-6 with TRBJ2-3, with D perhaps matching TRBD2 (5 bases). Between the trimmed V and J ends, which lost 2 bases and 0 bases, there was a span of 12 bases. Per germline, CDR1 SGHVS and CDR2 FNYEAQ. The CDR3 sequence is 16 residues long. In DNA, the CDR3 is TGTGCCAGCAGCTTAAGATCGCGGGTTAGCACAGATACGCAGTATTTT. Amino acids: CASSLRSRVSTDTQYF.

The chain couples TRBV14 to TRBJ2-7; 12 nucleotides match TRBD1. Germline assignment: CDR1 SGHDN and CDR2 FVKESK. The trim removed 5 bases at V and 5 bases at J, leaving 7 bases unmatched. The CDR3 sequence is 15 residues long. In DNA form, the CDR3 reads TGTGCCAGCAGCTACTCGGGACAGGGGGCCCACGAGCAGTACTTC. This encodes CASSYSGQGAHEQYF.

This chain uses TRBV5-8 with TRBJ2-1; maybe TRBD2 (5 bases). The germline CDR1 and CDR2 sequences are SGHTS and YDEGEE. Deletions cut 4 bases from V and 9 bases from J, with 14 bases between. The CDR3 runs to 13 residues. The CDR3 nucleotides read TGTGCCAGCAGCCTCTCCGGGATGGTTGAGCAGTTCTTC. Amino acids: CASSLSGMVEQFF.

In its sample, this clone was seen a few times. This chain connects TRBV10-3 to TRBJ2-5; the D is unclear. V was clipped by 3 bases and J by 0 bases, with 2 bases between them. This CDR3 contains 12 residues. Germline values: CDR1 ENHRY, CDR2 SYGVKD. The CDR3 reads CAISDNQETQYF. CDR3 coding DNA: TGTGCCATCAGTGATAACCAAGAGACCCAGTACTTC.

V usage is TRBV2 and J usage is TRBJ2-5; perhaps TRBD2 as D (6 bases). The CDR3 loop spans 15 amino acids. Germline V gene sequence: CDR1 SNHLY, CDR2 FYNNEI. V was trimmed by 6 bases and J by 0 bases, leaving 14 bases between them. The CDR3 here is CASRPGTSYQETQYF. The CDR3 nucleotides are TGTGCCAGCAGACCCGGGACTTCGTACCAAGAGACCCAGTACTTC.

With respect to this clone: Within the sample, other DNA sequences also encode this same CDR3. The chain couples TRBV28 to TRBJ2-3, with TRBD2 matching over 10 bases. V lost 4 bases, J lost 5 bases, and 3 bases stayed unmatched. From germline, CDR1 is MDHEN and CDR2 SYDVKM. The CDR3 runs 14 residues. CDR3 residues: CASSSSGRGDTQYF. The CDR3 DNA reads TGTGCCAGCAGTTCTAGCGGGAGAGGAGATACGCAGTATTTT.

The V and J genes are TRBV11-2 and TRBJ2-7; D possibly uses TRBD1 or TRBD2 (5 bases each). The CDR3 contains 12 residues. Trimming left V 1 base short and J 12 bases short, with 13 bases between. The V gene's germline CDR1 is SGHAT and CDR2 FQNNGV. Here the CDR3 reads CASSLAGGKPYF. CDR3 in DNA: TGTGCCAGCAGCTTAGCTGGGGGAAAACCGTACTTC.

The rearrangement joins TRBV11-2 to TRBJ2-7; 14 positions match TRBD2. The CDR3 consists of 16 residues. The V gene end was trimmed by 5 bases and the J gene end by 5 bases; junction bases not matched to a gene: 8. Germline V gene lookup returns CDR1 SGHAT and CDR2 FQNNGV. The CDR3 sequence is CASSPGTGLAGDEQYF. CDR3 bases: TGTGCCAGCAGCCCAGGTACGGGACTAGCGGGAGACGAGCAGTACTTC.

The chain carries TRBV13 and TRBJ2-1; 7 bases fit TRBD2. The CDR3 totals 15 residues. V shed 2 bases, J shed 3 bases, and the junction held 4 bases outside the gene matches. Germline CDR1 PRHDT, CDR2 FYEKMQ (reference sequence). CDR3 bases: TGTGCCAGCAGCTTAATCGGGGGGAACTACAATGAGCAGTTCTTC. Protein sequence: CASSLIGGNYNEQFF.

The V gene is TRBV11-2, the J gene TRBJ2-7; a possible D gene is TRBD1 (6 bases). Germline V CDR1 and CDR2: SGHAT, FQNNGV. Trimming shortened V by 1 base and J by 5 bases, and 6 bases separated the two germline ends. The CDR3 is made up of 12 amino acids. The CDR3, as DNA: TGTGCCAGCAGCTTAGCAGGGGACGAGCAGTACTTC. Encoded protein: CASSLAGDEQYF.

The chain employs TRBV11-2 and TRBJ2-3, with D tentatively TRBD2 (6 bases). The CDR3 contains 14 residues. Germline lookup yields CDR1 SGHAT and CDR2 FQNNGV. The V end was cut by 4 bases, the J end by 6 bases, with 14 bases between. CDR3 nucleotide sequence: TGTGCCAGCAGCTCACGGGACTTGGGGGATACGCAGTATTTT. As protein: CASSSRDLGDTQYF.

This rearrangement joins TRBV9 to TRBJ2-5; D perhaps matches TRBD1 (8 bases). The CDR3 loop spans 14 amino acids. V was cut by 3 bases and J by 4 bases, with 13 bases left in between. Germline V lookup: CDR1 SGDLS, CDR2 YYNGEE. The CDR3: CASSAYRGGETQYF. Written as DNA, the CDR3 is TGTGCCAGCAGCGCGTACAGGGGGGGAGAGACCCAGTACTTC.

This chain links TRBV4-3 with TRBJ1-1; perhaps TRBD1 as D (5 bases). This CDR3 is built from 14 residues. The germline V gene encodes CDR1 LGHNA and CDR2 YSLEER. The V and J ends lost 3 bases and 7 bases respectively, with 15 bases between them. The CDR3 region has the DNA TGCGCCAGCAGCCAGTCGTTAGGGGTTGGTGAAGCTTTCTTT. This encodes CASSQSLGVGEAFF.

The chain recombines TRBV28 with TRBJ1-2; no clear D. The CDR3 covers 13 residues. V was trimmed by 8 bases and J by 10 bases, leaving 20 bases between them. Germline V gene sequence: CDR1 MDHEN, CDR2 SYDVKM. The CDR3 DNA reads TGTGCCAGCTTGAAATCGGACGGGCTACACTACACCTTC. Translation: CASLKSDGLHYTF.

This clone has only one observation. V gene TRBV7-8 combines with J gene TRBJ2-1; 9 nucleotides agree with TRBD2. From germline, CDR1 is SGHVS and CDR2 FQNEAQ. The CDR3 spans 16 residues. Trimming removed 4 bases from V and 7 bases from J; junction bases left unmatched: 11. CDR3 sequence (DNA): TGTGCCAGCAGCTCGAGGGTAGCGGGAGTAGTAAATGAGCAGTTCTTC. Translating it yields CASSSRVAGVVNEQFF.

The CDR3 coding sequence is TGTGCCACCAGCAGAGTAGTAAGCGGGAGGGTCAGTAACGAGCAGTACTTC. Amino acid sequence: CATSRVVSGRVSNEQYF. This chain links TRBV15 with TRBJ2-7; 10 nucleotides line up with TRBD2. The length of the CDR3 is 17 residues. Germline loops: CDR1 LNHNV, CDR2 YYDKDF (reference sequence). The V and J ends lost 1 base and 5 bases, in that order; junction bases with no gene match: 11.

A few counts support this clone. This chain links TRBV6-4 with TRBJ1-5, with 8 nucleotides matching TRBD1. This CDR3 has 13 residues. The trim removed 6 bases at V and 6 bases at J, leaving 4 bases unmatched. Germline lookup yields CDR1 MRHNA and CDR2 SNTAGT. Here the CDR3 reads CASSRGQGQPQHF. The CDR3 DNA reads TGTGCCAGCAGCAGGGGGCAGGGTCAGCCCCAGCATTTT.

The CDR3 loop reads CASSPQSRYEQYF. The CDR3 DNA reads as TGTGCCAGCTCACCACAGTCCCGCTACGAGCAGTACTTC. The chain is built from TRBV18 and TRBJ2-7; D gene uncertain. Trimming cost V 1 base and J 3 bases, with 7 bases left between them. CDR3 length: 13 residues. Germline loops: CDR1 KGHSH, CDR2 LQKENI.

The genes are TRBV18 and TRBJ2-3, with a possible D match to TRBD2 (9 bases). The CDR3 has 18 residues. Germline V gene sequence: CDR1 KGHSH, CDR2 LQKENI. The ends were cut back, 3 bases at V and 5 bases at J, with 24 bases in the middle. This chain's CDR3 is CASSPTRGREGSEDTQYF. In nucleotides, the CDR3 is TGTGCCAGCTCACCTACCAGGGGGCGGGAGGGGTCAGAAGATACGCAGTATTTT.

This chain uses TRBV5-6 with TRBJ2-7; 11 positions agree with TRBD2. Losses at the gene ends were 4 bases for V and 5 bases for J; bases not matched to a gene: 14. Germline CDR1 reads SGHDT; CDR2 reads YYEEEE. This CDR3 spans 17 amino acids. The CDR3 loop is CASSPLGASGRLHEQYF. Written as DNA, the CDR3 is TGTGCCAGCAGCCCCCTCGGGGCTAGCGGGAGGTTACACGAGCAGTACTTC.

Worth noting for this clone: Within the sample, other DNA sequences also encode this same CDR3. This chain uses TRBV28 with TRBJ1-2; a weak D match, TRBD1 (6 bases). Germline V gives CDR1 MDHEN, CDR2 SYDVKM. This CDR3 has 15 amino acids. The V end lost 4 bases, the J end lost 8 bases, and 20 bases lay between the germline ends. CDR3 in amino acids: CASSYVDRTRGGYTF. The CDR3 region has the DNA TGTGCCAGCAGTTATGTAGACAGGACGCGTGGAGGCTACACCTTC.

V usage is TRBV5-1 and J usage is TRBJ1-1, with D possibly being TRBD1 (5 bases). There are 16 residues in the CDR3. Germline lookup yields CDR1 SGHRS and CDR2 YFSETQ. Trimming cost V 0 bases and J 0 bases, with 12 bases left between them. CDR3 in amino acids: CASSLGLGQLNTEAFF. CDR3 sequence (DNA): TGCGCCAGCAGCTTGGGATTGGGGCAGTTGAACACTGAAGCTTTCTTT. Full variable domain (remainder filled in from reference TRBV5-1 and TRBJ1-1): KAGVTQTPRYLIKTRGQQVTLSCSPISGHRSVSWYQQTPGQGLQFLFEYFSETQRNKGNFPGRFSGRQFSNSRSEMNVSTLELGDSALYLCASSLGLGQLNTEAFFGQGTRLTVV.